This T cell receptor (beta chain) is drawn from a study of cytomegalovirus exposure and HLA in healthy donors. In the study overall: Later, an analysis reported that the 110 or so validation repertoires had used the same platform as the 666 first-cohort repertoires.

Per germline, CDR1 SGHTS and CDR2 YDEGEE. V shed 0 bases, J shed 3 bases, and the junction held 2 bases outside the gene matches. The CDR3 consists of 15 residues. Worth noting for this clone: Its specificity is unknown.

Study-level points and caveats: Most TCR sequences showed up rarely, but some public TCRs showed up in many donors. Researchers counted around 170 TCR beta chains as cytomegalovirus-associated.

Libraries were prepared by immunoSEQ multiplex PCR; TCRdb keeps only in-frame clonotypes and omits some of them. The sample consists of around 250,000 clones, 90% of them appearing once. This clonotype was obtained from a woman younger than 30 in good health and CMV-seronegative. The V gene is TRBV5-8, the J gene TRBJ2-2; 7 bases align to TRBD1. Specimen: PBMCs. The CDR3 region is CASSLGQGHTGELFF. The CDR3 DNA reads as TGTGCCAGCAGCTTGGGACAGGGTCACACCGGGGAGCTGTTTTTT.